This T cell receptor (beta chain) was recorded in a study of synovial regulatory T cells in juvenile arthritis. Findings of the study overall: Synovial Teff and blood CPL repertoires partially overlapped with iaTreg TCR repertoires, which were largely patient-private. Blood Treg cells that were inflammation-associated showed lower TCR diversity than other blood Treg cells. CDR3 overlap with synovial Tregs was higher for iaTregs than other blood Tregs.

Donors were some 11 juvenile idiopathic arthritis patients with active disease, 3 polyarticular and 8 oligoarticular. For this clone: The antigen is unknown.

Repertoires were generated with immunoSEQ multiplex PCR, while TCRdb's copy carries only in-frame clones and drops some. The sample totals about 10,000 clones; its top ten clones hold more than 0.85%. The germline CDR1 and CDR2 sequences are SGHRS and YFSETQ. The CDR3 consists of 13 residues. No DNA sequence was recorded. The sequence came from a donor between 2 and 29 years old with juvenile idiopathic arthritis. Sequenced sample: Treg cells from blood. Subset indicated: remaining (HLA-DR-negative) circulating blood Treg cells. J is TRBJ2-4 and V is TRBV5-1; the TCRdb call, TRBD2, lacks DNA for checking. The CDR3 loop reads CASSSPGLLIQYF.